This T cell receptor (beta chain) is drawn from a study of CD8+ T cells in alopecia areata. Whole-study context: Tofacitinib therapy lasting 6 to 18 months was followed by 6 months off drug. General study findings and limits: Many expanded lesional clones persisted in scalp and blood during tofacitinib.

Treatment reported: oral pan-JAK inhibitor, 5-10 mg twice daily. Alopecia areata patients gave lesional scalp punch biopsies and peripheral blood samples. Sorting of PBMCs yielded the CD4+ and CD8+ T cells. Sequencing used cDNA as its template, made by extracting RNA and reverse transcribing it. Here immunoSEQ multiplex PCR was the method, and the copy in TCRdb shows in-frame clones only, minus some. The table records about 140,000 clones, approximately 86% of them present only once. Note on this clone: Its antigen is unidentified.

Germline-derived CDR1 and CDR2 are MNHEY and SMNVEV (reference sequence). The CDR3 is 15 amino acids. Trimming removed 5 bases at V and 8 bases at J, with 18 bases between. The rearrangement uses TRBV27 and TRBJ2-2; weak D call: TRBD1 (5 bases). The sequencing here drew on CD8+ T cells sorted from blood, taken at week 4, from a patient treated with tofacitinib. The TCR comes from a human donor with alopecia areata. The CDR3 loop reads CASSPNPDITGELFF. Written as DNA, the CDR3 is TGTGCCAGCAGTCCTAACCCGGACATAACGGGGGAGCTGTTTTTT.